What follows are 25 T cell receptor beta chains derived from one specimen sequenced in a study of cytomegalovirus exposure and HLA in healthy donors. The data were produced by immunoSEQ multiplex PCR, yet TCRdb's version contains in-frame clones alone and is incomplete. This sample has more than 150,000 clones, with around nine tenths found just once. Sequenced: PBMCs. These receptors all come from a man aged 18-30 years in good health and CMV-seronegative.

DNA for the CDR3: TGCGCCAGCAGTTTGGGGAGCTACTCTGGAAACACCATATATTTT. It specifies CASSLGSYSGNTIYF. This chain links TRBV10-2 with TRBJ1-3; D remains ambiguous. This CDR3 has 15 residues. Trimming pared 5 bases from V and 0 bases from J, leaving 11 bases between. Germline V lookup: CDR1 WSHSY, CDR2 SAAADI.

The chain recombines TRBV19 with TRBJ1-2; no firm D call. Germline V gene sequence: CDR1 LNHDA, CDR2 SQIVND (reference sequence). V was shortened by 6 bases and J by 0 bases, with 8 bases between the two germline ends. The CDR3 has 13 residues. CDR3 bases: TGTGCCAGTAGCCATCGGTCTAACTATGGCTACACCTTC. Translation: CASSHRSNYGYTF.

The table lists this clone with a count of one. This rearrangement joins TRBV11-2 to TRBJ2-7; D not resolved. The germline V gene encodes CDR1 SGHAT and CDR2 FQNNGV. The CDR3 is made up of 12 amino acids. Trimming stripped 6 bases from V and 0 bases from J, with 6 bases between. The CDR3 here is CASRPSSYEQYF. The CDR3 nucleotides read TGTGCCAGCAGGCCGAGCTCCTACGAGCAGTACTTC.

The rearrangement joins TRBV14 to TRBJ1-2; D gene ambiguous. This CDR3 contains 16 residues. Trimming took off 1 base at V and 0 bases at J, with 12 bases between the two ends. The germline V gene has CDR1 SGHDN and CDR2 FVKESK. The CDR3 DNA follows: TGTGCCAGCAGCCAAGTCAGATTTACAGCTAACTATGGCTACACCTTC. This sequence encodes CASSQVRFTANYGYTF.

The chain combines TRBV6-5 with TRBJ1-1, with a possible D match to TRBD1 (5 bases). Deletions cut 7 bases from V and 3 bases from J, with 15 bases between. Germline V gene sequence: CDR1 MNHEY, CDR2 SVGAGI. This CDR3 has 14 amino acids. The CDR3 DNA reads TGTGCCAGCAAAGGGGCCGGGTGGGACACTGAAGCTTTCTTT. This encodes CASKGAGWDTEAFF.

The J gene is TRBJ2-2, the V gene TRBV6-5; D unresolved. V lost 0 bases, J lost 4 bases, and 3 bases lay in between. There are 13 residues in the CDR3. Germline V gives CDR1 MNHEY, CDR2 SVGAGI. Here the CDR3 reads CASSYSSTGELFF. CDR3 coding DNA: TGTGCCAGCAGTTACTCGAGCACCGGGGAGCTGTTTTTT.

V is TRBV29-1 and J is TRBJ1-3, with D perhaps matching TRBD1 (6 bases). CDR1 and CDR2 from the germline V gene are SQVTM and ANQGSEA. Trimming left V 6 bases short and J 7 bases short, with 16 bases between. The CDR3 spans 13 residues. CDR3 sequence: CSVVTGLLNTIYF. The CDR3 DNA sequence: TGCAGCGTAGTTACAGGGCTACTTAACACCATATATTTT.

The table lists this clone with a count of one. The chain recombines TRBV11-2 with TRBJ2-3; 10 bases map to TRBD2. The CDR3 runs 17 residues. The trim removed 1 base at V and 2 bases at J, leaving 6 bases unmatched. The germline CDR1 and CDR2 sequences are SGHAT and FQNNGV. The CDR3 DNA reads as TGTGCCAGCAGCTTAGGGGTTCTAGCGGGGGACACAGATACGCAGTATTTT. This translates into CASSLGVLAGDTDTQYF.

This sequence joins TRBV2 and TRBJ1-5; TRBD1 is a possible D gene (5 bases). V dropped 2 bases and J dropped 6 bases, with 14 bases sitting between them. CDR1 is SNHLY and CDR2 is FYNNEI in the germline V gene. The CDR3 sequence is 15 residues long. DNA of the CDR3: TGTGCCAGCAGTGAATTGCAGGGAATAGGTCAGCCCCAGCATTTT. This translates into CASSELQGIGQPQHF.

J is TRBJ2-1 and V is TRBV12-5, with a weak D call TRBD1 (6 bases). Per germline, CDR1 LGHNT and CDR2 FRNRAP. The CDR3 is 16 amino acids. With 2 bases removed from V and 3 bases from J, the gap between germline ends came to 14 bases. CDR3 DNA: TGTGCTAGTGGTTTGTTGGGGGCCCTACGCTACAATGAGCAGTTCTTC. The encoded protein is CASGLLGALRYNEQFF.

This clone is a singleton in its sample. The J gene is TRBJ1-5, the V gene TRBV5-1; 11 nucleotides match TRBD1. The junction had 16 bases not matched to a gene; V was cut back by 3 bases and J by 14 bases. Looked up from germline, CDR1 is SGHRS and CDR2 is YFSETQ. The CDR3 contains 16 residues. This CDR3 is CASSSGPIGTGGHKHF. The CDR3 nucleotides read TGCGCCAGCAGCTCGGGACCGATCGGGACAGGGGGACACAAGCATTTT.

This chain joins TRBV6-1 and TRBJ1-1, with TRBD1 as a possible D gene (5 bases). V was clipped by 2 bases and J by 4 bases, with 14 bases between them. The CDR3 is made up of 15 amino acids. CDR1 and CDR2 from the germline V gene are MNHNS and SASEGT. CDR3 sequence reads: CASSEPTGASTEAFF. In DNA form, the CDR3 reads TGTGCCAGCAGTGAACCCACAGGCGCCAGCACTGAAGCTTTCTTT.

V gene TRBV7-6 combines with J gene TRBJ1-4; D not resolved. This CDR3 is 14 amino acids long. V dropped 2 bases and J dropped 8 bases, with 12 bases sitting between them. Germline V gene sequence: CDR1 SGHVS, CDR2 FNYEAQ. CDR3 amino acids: CASSLMPKPEKLFF. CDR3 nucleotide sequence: TGTGCCAGCAGCTTAATGCCTAAACCAGAAAAACTGTTTTTT.

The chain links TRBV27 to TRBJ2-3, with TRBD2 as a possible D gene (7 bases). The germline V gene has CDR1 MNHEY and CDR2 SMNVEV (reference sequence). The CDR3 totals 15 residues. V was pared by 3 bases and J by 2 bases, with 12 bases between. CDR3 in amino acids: CASSFVGGLTDTQYF. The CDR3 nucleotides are TGTGCCAGCAGTTTTGTGGGGGGGCTCACAGATACGCAGTATTTT.

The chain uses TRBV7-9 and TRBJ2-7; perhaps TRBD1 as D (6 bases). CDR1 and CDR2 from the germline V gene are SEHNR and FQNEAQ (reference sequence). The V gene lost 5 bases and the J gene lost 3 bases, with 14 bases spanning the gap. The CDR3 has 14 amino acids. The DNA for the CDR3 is TGTGCCAGCAGCCAGGACAGTTATAGCTACGAGCAGTACGTC. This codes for CASSQDSYSYEQYV.

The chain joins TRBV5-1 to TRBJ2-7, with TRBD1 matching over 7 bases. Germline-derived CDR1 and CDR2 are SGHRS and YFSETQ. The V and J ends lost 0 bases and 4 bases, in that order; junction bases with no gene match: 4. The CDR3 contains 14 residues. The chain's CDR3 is CASSLGQGSYEQYF. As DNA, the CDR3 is TGCGCCAGCAGCTTGGGACAGGGATCGTACGAGCAGTACTTC.

CDR3 nucleotides: TGCGCCAGCAGCTTGGGTGCGCGGGAGAATGAAAAACTGTTTTTT. Translating gives CASSLGARENEKLFF. The genes are TRBV5-1 and TRBJ1-4; D uncertain. V was shortened by 0 bases and J by 5 bases, with 11 bases between the two germline ends. The CDR3 loop spans 15 amino acids. CDR1 and CDR2 (germline): SGHRS, YFSETQ.

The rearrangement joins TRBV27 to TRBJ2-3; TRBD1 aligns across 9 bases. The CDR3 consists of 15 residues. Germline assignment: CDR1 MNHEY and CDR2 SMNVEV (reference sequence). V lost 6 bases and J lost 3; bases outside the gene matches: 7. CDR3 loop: CASSPQQGATDTQYF. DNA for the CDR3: TGTGCCAGCAGCCCTCAACAGGGGGCGACAGATACGCAGTATTTT.

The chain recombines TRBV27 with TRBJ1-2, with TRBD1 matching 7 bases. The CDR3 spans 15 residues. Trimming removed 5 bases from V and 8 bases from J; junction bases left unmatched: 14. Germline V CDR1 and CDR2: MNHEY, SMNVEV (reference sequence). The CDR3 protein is CASSTRETGSLGYTF. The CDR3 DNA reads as TGTGCCAGCAGTACGCGAGAGACAGGGAGTCTCGGCTACACCTTC.

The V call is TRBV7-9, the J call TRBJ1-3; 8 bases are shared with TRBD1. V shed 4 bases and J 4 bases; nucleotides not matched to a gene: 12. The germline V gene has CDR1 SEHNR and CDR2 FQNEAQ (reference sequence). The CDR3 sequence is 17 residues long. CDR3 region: CASSSPLDRADGNTIYF. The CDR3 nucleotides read TGTGCCAGCAGCTCCCCGCTGGACAGGGCGGACGGAAACACCATATATTTT. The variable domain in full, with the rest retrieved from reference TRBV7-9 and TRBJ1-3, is DTGVSQNPRHKITKRGQNVTFRCDPISEHNRLYWYRQTLGQGPEFLTYFQNEAQLEKSRLLSDRFSAERPKGSFSTLEIQRTEQGDSAMYLCASSSPLDRADGNTIYFGEGSWLTVV.

CDR3 sequence reads: CASSEDQGGDTQYF. In DNA form, the CDR3 reads TGTGCCAGCAGTGAGGACCAGGGTGGAGATACGCAGTATTTT. The genes are TRBV28 and TRBJ2-3, with D tentatively TRBD1 (5 bases). V lost 5 bases to trimming and J lost 5 bases, with 14 bases between them. Germline assignment: CDR1 MDHEN and CDR2 SYDVKM. This CDR3 spans 14 amino acids.

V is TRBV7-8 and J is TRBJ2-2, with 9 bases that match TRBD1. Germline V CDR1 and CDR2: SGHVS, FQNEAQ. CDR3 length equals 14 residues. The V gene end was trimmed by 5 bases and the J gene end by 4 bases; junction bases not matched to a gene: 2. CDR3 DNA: TGTGCCAGCAGCCGGGACAGGGTCACCGGGGAGCTGTTTTTT. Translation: CASSRDRVTGELFF.

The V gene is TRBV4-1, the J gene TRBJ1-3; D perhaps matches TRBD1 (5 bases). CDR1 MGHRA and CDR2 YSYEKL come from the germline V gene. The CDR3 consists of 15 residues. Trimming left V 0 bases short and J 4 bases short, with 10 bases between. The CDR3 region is CASSQERGTGNTIYF. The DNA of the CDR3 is TGCGCCAGCAGCCAAGAAAGGGGAACGGGAAACACCATATATTTT.

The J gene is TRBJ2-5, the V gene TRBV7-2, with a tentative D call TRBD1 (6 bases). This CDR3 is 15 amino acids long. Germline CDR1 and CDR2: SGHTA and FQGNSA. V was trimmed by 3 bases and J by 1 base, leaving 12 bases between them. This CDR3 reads CASSFHRDPQETQYF. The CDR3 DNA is TGTGCCAGCAGCTTCCACAGGGATCCCCAAGAGACCCAGTACTTC.

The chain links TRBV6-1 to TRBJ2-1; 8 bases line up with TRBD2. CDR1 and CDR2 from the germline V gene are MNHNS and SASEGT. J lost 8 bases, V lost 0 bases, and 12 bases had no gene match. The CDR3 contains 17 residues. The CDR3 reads CASSEASWRGDFYEQFF. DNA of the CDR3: TGTGCCAGCAGTGAAGCGTCCTGGCGGGGGGATTTCTATGAGCAGTTCTTC.